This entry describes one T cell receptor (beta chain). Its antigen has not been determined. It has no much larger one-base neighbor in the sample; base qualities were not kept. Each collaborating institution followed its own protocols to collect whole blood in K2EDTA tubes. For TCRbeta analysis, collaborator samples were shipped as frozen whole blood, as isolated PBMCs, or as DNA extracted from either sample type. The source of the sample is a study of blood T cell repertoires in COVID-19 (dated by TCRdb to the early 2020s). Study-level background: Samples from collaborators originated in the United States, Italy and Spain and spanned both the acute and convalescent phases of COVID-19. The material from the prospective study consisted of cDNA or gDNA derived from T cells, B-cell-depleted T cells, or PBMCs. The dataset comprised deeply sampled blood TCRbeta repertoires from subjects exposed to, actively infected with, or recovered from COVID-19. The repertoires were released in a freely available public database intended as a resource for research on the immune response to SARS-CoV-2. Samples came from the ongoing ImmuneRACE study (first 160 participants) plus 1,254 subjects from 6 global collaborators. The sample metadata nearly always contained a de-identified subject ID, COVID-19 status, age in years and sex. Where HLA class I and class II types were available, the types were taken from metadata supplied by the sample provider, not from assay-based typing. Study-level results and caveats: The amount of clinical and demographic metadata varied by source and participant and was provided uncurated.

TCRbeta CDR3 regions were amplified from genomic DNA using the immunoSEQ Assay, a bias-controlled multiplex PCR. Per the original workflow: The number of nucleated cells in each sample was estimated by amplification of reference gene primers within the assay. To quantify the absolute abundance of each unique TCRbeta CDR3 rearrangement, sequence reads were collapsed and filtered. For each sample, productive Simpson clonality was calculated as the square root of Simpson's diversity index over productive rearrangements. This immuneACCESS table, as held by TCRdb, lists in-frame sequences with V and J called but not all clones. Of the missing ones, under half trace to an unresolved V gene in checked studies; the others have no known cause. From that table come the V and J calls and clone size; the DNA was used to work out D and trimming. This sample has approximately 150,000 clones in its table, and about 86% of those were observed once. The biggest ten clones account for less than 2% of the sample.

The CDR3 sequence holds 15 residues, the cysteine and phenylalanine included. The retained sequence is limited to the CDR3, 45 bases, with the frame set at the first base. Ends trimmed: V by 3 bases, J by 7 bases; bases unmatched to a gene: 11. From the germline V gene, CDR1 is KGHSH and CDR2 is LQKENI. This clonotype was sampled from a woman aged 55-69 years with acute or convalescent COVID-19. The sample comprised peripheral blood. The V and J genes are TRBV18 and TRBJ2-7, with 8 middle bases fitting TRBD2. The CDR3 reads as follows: CASSPRQVREGEQYF. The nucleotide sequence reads TGTGCCAGCTCACCCAGACAGGTCCGGGAGGGAGAGCAGTACTTC.